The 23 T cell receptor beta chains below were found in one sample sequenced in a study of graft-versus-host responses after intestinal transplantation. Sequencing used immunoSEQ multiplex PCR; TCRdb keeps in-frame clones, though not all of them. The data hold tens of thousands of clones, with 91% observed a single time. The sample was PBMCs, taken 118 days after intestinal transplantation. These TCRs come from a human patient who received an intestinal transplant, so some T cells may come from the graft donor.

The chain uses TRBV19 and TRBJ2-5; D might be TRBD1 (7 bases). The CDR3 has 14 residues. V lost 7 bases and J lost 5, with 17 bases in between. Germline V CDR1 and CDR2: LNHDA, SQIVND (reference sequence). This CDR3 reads CASTQRGTVETQYF. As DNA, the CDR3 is TGTGCCAGTACCCAACGCGGGACAGTGGAGACCCAGTACTTC.

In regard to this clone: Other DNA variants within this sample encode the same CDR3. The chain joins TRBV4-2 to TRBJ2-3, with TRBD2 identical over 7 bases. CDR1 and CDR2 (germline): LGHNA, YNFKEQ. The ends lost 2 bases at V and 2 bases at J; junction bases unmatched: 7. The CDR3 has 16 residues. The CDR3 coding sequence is TGTGCCAGCAGCCAAAGCCCTAGCGGCTCCACAGATACGCAGTATTTT. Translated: CASSQSPSGSTDTQYF.

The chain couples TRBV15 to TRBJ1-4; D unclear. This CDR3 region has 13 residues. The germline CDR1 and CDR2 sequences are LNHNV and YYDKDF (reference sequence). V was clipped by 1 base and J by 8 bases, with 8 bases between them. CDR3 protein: CATSRGTEEKLFF. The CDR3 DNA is TGTGCCACCAGCAGAGGAACAGAGGAAAAACTGTTTTTT.

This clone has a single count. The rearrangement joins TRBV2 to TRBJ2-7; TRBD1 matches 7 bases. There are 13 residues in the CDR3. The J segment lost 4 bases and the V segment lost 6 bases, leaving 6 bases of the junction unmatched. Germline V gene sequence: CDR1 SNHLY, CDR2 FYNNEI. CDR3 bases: TGTGCCAGCAGGTTCACAGGGGCTTACGAGCAGTACTTC. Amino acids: CASRFTGAYEQYF.

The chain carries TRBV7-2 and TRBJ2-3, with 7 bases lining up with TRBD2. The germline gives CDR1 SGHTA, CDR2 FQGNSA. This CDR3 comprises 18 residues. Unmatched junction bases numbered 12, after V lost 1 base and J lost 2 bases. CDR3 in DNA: TGTGCCAGCAGCTTAGAGTGGGGAGCGGGACTCCTCACAGATACGCAGTATTTT. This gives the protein CASSLEWGAGLLTDTQYF.

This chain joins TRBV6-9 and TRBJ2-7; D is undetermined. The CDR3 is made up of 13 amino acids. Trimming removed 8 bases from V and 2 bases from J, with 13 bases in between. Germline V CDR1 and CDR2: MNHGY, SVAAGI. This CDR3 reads CASLADVAYEQYF. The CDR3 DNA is TGTGCCAGCCTCGCCGACGTCGCCTACGAGCAGTACTTC.

The CDR3 protein is CASSRSQGNNQPQHF. The CDR3 DNA reads TGTGCCAGCAGCCGTTCCCAGGGAAACAATCAGCCCCAGCATTTT. V gene TRBV7-2 combines with J gene TRBJ1-5; a possible D gene is TRBD1 (5 bases). Trimming removed 5 bases from V and 3 bases from J, with 14 bases in between. This CDR3 has 15 amino acids. Germline assignment: CDR1 SGHTA and CDR2 FQGNSA. Drawing the rest from reference TRBV7-2 and TRBJ1-5, the complete variable domain is GAGVSQSPSNKVTEKGKDVELRCDPISGHTALYWYRQSLGQGLEFLIYFQGNSAPDKSGLPSDRFSAERTGGSVSTLTIQRTQQEDSAVYLCASSRSQGNNQPQHFGDGTRLSIL.

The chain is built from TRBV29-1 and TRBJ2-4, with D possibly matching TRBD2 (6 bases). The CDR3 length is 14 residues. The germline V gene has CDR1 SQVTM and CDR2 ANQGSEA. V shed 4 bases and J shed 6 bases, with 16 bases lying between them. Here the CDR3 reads CSVATDLGGNIQYF. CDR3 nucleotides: TGCAGCGTTGCCACCGACCTCGGGGGAAACATTCAGTACTTC.

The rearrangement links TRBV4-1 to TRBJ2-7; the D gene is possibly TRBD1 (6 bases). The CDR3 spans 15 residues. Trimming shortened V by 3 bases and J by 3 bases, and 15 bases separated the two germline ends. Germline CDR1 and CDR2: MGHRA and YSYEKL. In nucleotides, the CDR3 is TGCGCCAGCAGCCAGAGTTGGACAGCCTACTACGAGCAGTACTTC. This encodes CASSQSWTAYYEQYF.

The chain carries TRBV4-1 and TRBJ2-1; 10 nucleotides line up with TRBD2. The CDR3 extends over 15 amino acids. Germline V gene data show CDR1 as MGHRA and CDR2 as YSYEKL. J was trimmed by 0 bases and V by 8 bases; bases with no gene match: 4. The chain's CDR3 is CASRIAGGSYNEQFF. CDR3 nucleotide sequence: TGCGCCAGCCGCATAGCGGGGGGCTCCTACAATGAGCAGTTCTTC.

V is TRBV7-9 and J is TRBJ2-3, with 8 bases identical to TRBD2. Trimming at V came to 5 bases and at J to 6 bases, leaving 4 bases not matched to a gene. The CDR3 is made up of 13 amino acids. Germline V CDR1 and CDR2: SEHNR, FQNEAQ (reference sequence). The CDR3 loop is CASSRSGSDTQYF. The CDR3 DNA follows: TGTGCCAGCAGCCGCAGCGGGAGTGATACGCAGTATTTT.

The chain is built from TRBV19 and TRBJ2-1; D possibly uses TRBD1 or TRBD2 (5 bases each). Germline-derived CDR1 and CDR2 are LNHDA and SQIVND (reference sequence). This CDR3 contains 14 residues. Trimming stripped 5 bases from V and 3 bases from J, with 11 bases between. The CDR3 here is CASSLGTVYNEQFF. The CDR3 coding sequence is TGTGCCAGTAGTCTCGGGACCGTCTACAATGAGCAGTTCTTC. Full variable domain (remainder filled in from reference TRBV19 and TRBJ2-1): DGGITQSPKYLFRKEGQNVTLSCEQNLNHDAMYWYRQDPGQGLRLIYYSQIVNDFQKGDIAEGYSVSREKKESFPLTVTSAQKNPTAFYLCASSLGTVYNEQFFGPGTRLTVL.

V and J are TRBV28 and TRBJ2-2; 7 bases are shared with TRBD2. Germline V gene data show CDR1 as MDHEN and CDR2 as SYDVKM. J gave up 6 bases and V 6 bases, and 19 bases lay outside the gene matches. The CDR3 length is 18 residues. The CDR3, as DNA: TGTGCCAGCAGCTTACTTTCGAGGCTAGCGGATATTGCCGGGGAGCTGTTTTTT. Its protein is CASSLLSRLADIAGELFF.

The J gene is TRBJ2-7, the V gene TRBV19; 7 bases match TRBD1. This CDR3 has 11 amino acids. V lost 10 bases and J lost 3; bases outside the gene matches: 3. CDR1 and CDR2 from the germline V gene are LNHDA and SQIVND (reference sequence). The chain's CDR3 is CATRTGYEQYF. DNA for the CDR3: TGTGCCACCCGGACAGGCTACGAGCAGTACTTC.

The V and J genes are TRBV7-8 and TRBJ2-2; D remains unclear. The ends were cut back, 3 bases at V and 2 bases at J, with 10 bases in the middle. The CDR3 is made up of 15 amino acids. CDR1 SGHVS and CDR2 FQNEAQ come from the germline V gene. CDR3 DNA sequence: TGTGCCAGCAGCTTTTCTCCCTCAAACACCGGGGAGCTGTTTTTT. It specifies CASSFSPSNTGELFF.

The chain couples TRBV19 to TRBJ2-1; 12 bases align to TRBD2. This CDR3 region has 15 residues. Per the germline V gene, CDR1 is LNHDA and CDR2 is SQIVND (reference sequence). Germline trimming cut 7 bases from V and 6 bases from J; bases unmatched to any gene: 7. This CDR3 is CASTVLAGGGNEQFF. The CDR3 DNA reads TGTGCCAGTACCGTACTAGCGGGAGGAGGCAATGAGCAGTTCTTC.

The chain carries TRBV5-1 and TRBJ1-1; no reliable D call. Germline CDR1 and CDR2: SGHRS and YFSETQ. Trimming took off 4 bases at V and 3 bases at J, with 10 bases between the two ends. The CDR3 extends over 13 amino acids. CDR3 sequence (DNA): TGCGCCAGCAGCCCGCCGCACGACACTGAAGCTTTCTTT. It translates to CASSPPHDTEAFF.

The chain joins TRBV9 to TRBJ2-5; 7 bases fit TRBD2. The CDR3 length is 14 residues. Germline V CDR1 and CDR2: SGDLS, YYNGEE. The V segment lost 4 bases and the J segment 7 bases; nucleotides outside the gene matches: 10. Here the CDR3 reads CASSPRGEAGTQYF. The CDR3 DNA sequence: TGTGCCAGCAGCCCTCGGGGGGAGGCGGGGACCCAGTACTTC. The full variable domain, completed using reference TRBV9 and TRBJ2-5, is DSGVTQTPKHLITATGQRVTLRCSPRSGDLSVYWYQQSLDQGLQFLIQYYNGEERAKGNILERFSAQQFPDLHSELNLSSLELGDSALYFCASSPRGEAGTQYFGPGTRLLVL.

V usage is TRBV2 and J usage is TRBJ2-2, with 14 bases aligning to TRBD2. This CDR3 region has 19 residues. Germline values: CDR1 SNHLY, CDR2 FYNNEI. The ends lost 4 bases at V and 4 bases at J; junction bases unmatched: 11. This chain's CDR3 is CASSVQPGLAGEGTGELFF. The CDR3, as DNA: TGTGCCAGCAGTGTGCAACCGGGACTAGCGGGAGAGGGCACCGGGGAGCTGTTTTTT.

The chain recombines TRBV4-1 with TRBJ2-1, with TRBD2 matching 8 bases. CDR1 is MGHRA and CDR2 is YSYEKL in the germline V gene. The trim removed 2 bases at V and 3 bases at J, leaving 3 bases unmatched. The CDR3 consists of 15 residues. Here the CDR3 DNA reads TGCGCCAGCAGCCAACAAGCGGGAGACTACAATGAGCAGTTCTTC. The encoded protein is CASSQQAGDYNEQFF.

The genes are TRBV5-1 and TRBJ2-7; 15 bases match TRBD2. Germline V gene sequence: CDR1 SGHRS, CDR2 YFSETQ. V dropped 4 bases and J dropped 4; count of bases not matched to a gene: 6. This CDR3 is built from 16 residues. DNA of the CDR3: TGCGCCAGCAGCGGGACTAGCGGGAGGATTATGTACGAGCAGTACTTC. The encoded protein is CASSGTSGRIMYEQYF. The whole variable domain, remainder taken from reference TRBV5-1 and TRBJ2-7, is KAGVTQTPRYLIKTRGQQVTLSCSPISGHRSVSWYQQTPGQGLQFLFEYFSETQRNKGNFPGRFSGRQFSNSRSEMNVSTLELGDSALYLCASSGTSGRIMYEQYFGPGTRLTVT.

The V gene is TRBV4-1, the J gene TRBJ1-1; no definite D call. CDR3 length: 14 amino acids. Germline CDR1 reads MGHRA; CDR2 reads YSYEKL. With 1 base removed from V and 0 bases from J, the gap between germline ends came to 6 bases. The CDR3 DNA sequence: TGCGCCAGCAGCCAAGTGGGCATGAACACTGAAGCTTTCTTT. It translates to CASSQVGMNTEAFF.

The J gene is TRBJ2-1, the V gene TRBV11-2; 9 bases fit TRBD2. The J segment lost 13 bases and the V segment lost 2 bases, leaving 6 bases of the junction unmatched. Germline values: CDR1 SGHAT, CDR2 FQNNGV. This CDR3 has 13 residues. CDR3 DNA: TGTGCCAGCAGCTTATGGCGGGAGGGTGGACAGTTCTTC. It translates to CASSLWREGGQFF.